This T cell receptor beta chain was found in a study of a mutant IDH1 vaccine in newly diagnosed glioma. About the study: Patients had received radiotherapy, temozolomide, or both previously, most receiving both.

Study results and caveats: Vaccination induced immune responses in around 93% of patients.

Time point specified: week 35, safety follow-up. Topical imiquimod was applied with each vaccine dose, which held 300 ug of mutant IDH1 20-mer peptide. In the case of this clone: Antigen unknown.

J was trimmed by 6 bases and V by 6 bases; bases with no gene match: 10. Germline V CDR1 and CDR2: SQVTM, ANQGSEA. CDR3 size: 14 residues. The assay was immunoSEQ multiplex PCR, and TCRdb's table has in-frame clones only and misses some. The sample includes tens of thousands of clones, over 65% of them seen just once. Sequencing was performed on PBMCs, taken from a glioma patient whose treatment included an IDH1 peptide vaccine. This chain links TRBV29-1 with TRBJ2-3, with TRBD2 matching 9 bases. The source of this sequence is a man aged 35 to 55 with glioma. The CDR3 DNA sequence: TGCAGCGTCCTTGGCGGGAGGGCCTCGGATACGCAGTATTTT. It encodes CSVLGGRASDTQYF.